A single sample gave rise to the 22 T cell receptor beta chains below, sequenced in a study of a mutant IDH1 vaccine in newly diagnosed glioma. The sample's time point: week 11, during vaccination. It was 300 ug of mutant IDH1 20-mer peptide that made up each vaccine dose, given with topical imiquimod. The table came from immunoSEQ multiplex PCR; TCRdb's copy has only in-frame clones and leaves some out. The sample has around 62,000 clones; 89% are singletons. No antigen has been assigned to these receptors. Here the sequenced sample was PBMCs, taken from a glioma patient whose treatment included an IDH1 peptide vaccine. The source of these receptors is a man aged 35 to 55 with glioma.

As concerns this clone: A much larger clone differs from this one at a single base, so this may be a read error. Additional DNA sequences in this sample encode the identical CDR3. The chain uses TRBV28 and TRBJ2-2; D is perhaps TRBD2 (6 bases). Trimming removed 3 bases from V and 2 bases from J, with 13 bases in between. Germline V CDR1 and CDR2: MDHEN, SYDVKM. This CDR3 is built from 16 residues. In DNA, the CDR3 is TGTGCCAGCAGTTTCGGTTGGGCGGGAAACACCGGGGAGCTGTTTTTT. This codes for CASSFGWAGNTGELFF.

This clone was found a few times. The gene calls are TRBV10-1 and TRBJ2-6; D is unclear. V lost 5 bases to trimming and J lost 4 bases, with 6 bases between them. CDR3 size: 13 residues. The V gene's germline CDR1 is WNHNN and CDR2 SYGVQD (reference sequence). The CDR3 DNA is TGCGCCAGCAGTCCTTCGGGGGCCAACGTCCTGACTTTC. It is translated as CASSPSGANVLTF.

V usage is TRBV6-1 and J usage is TRBJ1-2; maybe TRBD1 (5 bases). The V and J ends lost 5 bases and 8 bases respectively, with 18 bases between them. CDR1 is MNHNS and CDR2 is SASEGT in the germline V gene. The CDR3 extends over 14 amino acids. CDR3 sequence: CASSPRDGLRGYTF. The CDR3 region has the DNA TGTGCCAGCAGTCCCCGGGACGGCCTTCGGGGCTACACCTTC.

A few counts support this clone. The CDR3 sequence: CASSVGLQAYEQYF. The DNA for the CDR3 is TGTGCCAGCAGCGTAGGTCTCCAGGCCTACGAGCAGTACTTC. V gene TRBV9 combines with J gene TRBJ2-7; no firm D call. With 0 bases removed from V and 2 bases from J, the gap between germline ends came to 9 bases. The CDR3 has 14 residues. In germline, CDR1 is SGDLS, CDR2 YYNGEE.

The V gene is TRBV19, the J gene TRBJ1-5; D uncertain. Germline V CDR1 and CDR2: LNHDA, SQIVND (reference sequence). Deletions cut 4 bases from V and 9 bases from J, with 13 bases between. The CDR3 is made up of 13 amino acids. The CDR3 is CASSSTADLPQHF. The CDR3 nucleotides are TGTGCCAGTAGTAGTACGGCCGACCTGCCCCAGCATTTT.

This clone was counted once. J is TRBJ1-1 and V is TRBV4-3, with D uncertain. The CDR3 has 12 residues. Germline V gene lookup returns CDR1 LGHNA and CDR2 YSLEER. Trimming took off 3 bases at V and 4 bases at J, with 6 bases between the two ends. In DNA, the CDR3 is TGCGCCAGCAGCCACATGGGCACTGAAGCTTTCTTT. Its translation is CASSHMGTEAFF.

The rearrangement uses TRBV7-2 and TRBJ2-7, with D maybe TRBD1 (5 bases). This CDR3 comprises 13 residues. With 3 bases removed from V and 2 bases from J, the gap between germline ends came to 8 bases. Germline V gene data show CDR1 as SGHTA and CDR2 as FQGNSA. The CDR3 nucleotides read TGTGCCAGCAGCTTGAACAGGCCCTACGAGCAGTACTTC. It translates to CASSLNRPYEQYF.

The chain couples TRBV19 to TRBJ2-4; D might be TRBD2 (5 bases). Germline V gives CDR1 LNHDA, CDR2 SQIVND (reference sequence). The CDR3 runs to 15 residues. Trimming cost V 3 bases and J 9 bases, with 18 bases left between them. The CDR3 DNA reads TGTGCCAGTAGTATCGGAGGTTCCCTTCCAGGCATTCAGTACTTC. This codes for CASSIGGSLPGIQYF.

The genes are TRBV29-1 and TRBJ1-2, with a possible D match to TRBD1 (5 bases). The CDR3 loop spans 14 amino acids. V was clipped by 5 bases and J by 5 bases, with 18 bases between them. The V gene's germline CDR1 is SQVTM and CDR2 ANQGSEA. Here the CDR3 reads CSVPSREGSYGYTF. The CDR3 bases are TGCAGCGTTCCATCCAGGGAGGGGAGTTATGGCTACACCTTC.

This chain links TRBV29-1 with TRBJ2-7; D is perhaps TRBD2 (6 bases). This CDR3 region has 12 residues. Trimming removed 7 bases from V and 7 bases from J, with 17 bases in between. Germline assignment: CDR1 SQVTM and CDR2 ANQGSEA. The CDR3, as DNA: TGCAGCGCCGGCCCCCACGGGGGTGAGCAGTACTTC. This gives the protein CSAGPHGGEQYF.

This sequence joins TRBV6-1 and TRBJ1-5; D may be TRBD1 (5 bases). The CDR3 spans 16 residues. V lost 0 bases, J lost 5 bases, and 14 bases lay in between. Per the germline V gene, CDR1 is MNHNS and CDR2 is SASEGT. The chain's CDR3 is CASSEALPSGDQPQHF. The CDR3 DNA is TGTGCCAGCAGTGAAGCGCTTCCGTCGGGGGATCAGCCCCAGCATTTT.

This chain joins TRBV6-6 and TRBJ1-6, with a tentative D call TRBD1 (6 bases). The CDR3 totals 13 residues. The V end was cut by 7 bases, the J end by 9 bases, with 13 bases between. In germline, CDR1 is MNHNY, CDR2 SVGAGI (reference sequence). DNA of the CDR3: TGTGCCAGCATCGAAGGGGGGATTTCACCCCTCCACTTT. Protein sequence: CASIEGGISPLHF.

This clone came up once. The chain employs TRBV19 and TRBJ2-2; 7 nucleotides align to TRBD2. The germline V gene has CDR1 LNHDA and CDR2 SQIVND (reference sequence). This CDR3 has 16 amino acids. With 3 bases clipped from V and 1 base from J, the junction kept 5 bases outside the gene matches. The CDR3 reads CASSITGGRNTGELFF. DNA of the CDR3: TGTGCCAGTAGTATCACTGGCGGGAGGAACACCGGGGAGCTGTTTTTT.

This clone showed up just once. The V and J genes are TRBV2 and TRBJ1-3; perhaps TRBD1 as D (5 bases). Germline V gene lookup returns CDR1 SNHLY and CDR2 FYNNEI. The CDR3 covers 15 residues. Between the trimmed V and J ends, which lost 4 bases and 1 base, there was a span of 11 bases. Here the CDR3 reads CASSVPGNSGNTIYF. CDR3 in DNA: TGTGCCAGCAGTGTCCCAGGGAATTCTGGAAACACCATATATTTT.

The V and J genes are TRBV6-5 and TRBJ1-6, with a weak D call TRBD1 (5 bases). Trimming shortened V by 8 bases and J by 7 bases, and 12 bases separated the two germline ends. The CDR3 is made up of 13 amino acids. CDR1 and CDR2 from the germline V gene are MNHEY and SVGAGI. The CDR3 sequence: CASGRDGNSPLHF. The DNA for the CDR3 is TGTGCCAGCGGCCGGGACGGCAATTCACCCCTCCACTTT.

The chain has TRBV5-1 and TRBJ2-6, with D perhaps matching TRBD2 (5 bases). The CDR3 spans 14 residues. Looked up from germline, CDR1 is SGHRS and CDR2 is YFSETQ. V was pared by 8 bases and J by 0 bases, with 9 bases between. The CDR3 DNA sequence: TGCGCCAGGCTACGGGGCTCTGGGGCCAACGTCCTGACTTTC. Its protein is CARLRGSGANVLTF.

CDR3 sequence: CASSFRGLPSEQFF. The DNA for the CDR3 is TGTGCCAGCAGCTTCAGGGGTCTCCCGAGTGAGCAGTTCTTC. J is TRBJ2-1 and V is TRBV13; weak D call: TRBD1 (6 bases). CDR1 is PRHDT, CDR2 FYEKMQ, per germline (reference sequence). Trimming shortened V by 3 bases and J by 9 bases, and 15 bases separated the two germline ends. CDR3 length: 14 amino acids.

The chain recombines TRBV28 with TRBJ1-1; possible D gene TRBD1, 5 bases. CDR3 length equals 14 residues. Deletions cut 5 bases from V and 1 base from J, with 11 bases between. Per the germline V gene, CDR1 is MDHEN and CDR2 is SYDVKM. CDR3 protein: CASSVIQANTEAFF. CDR3 bases: TGTGCCAGCAGTGTCATACAGGCGAACACTGAAGCTTTCTTT.

This clone appeared once. The chain has TRBV2 and TRBJ1-3; 8 bases align to TRBD1. The CDR3 is 16 residues long. The germline CDR1 and CDR2 sequences are SNHLY and FYNNEI. V trimming: 6 bases; J trimming: 0 bases; junction bases outside the gene matches: 7. This CDR3 reads CASRTSGGLSGNTIYF. The CDR3 DNA sequence: TGTGCCAGCAGGACCTCAGGGGGCCTCTCTGGAAACACCATATATTTT.

The DNA of the CDR3 is TGTGCCAGCAGCTTTGGGGGGAATCCCCACTATGGCTACACCTTC. Amino acids: CASSFGGNPHYGYTF. The chain is built from TRBV9 and TRBJ1-2, with a possible D match to TRBD1 (5 bases). The CDR3 is made up of 15 amino acids. Germline V gene lookup returns CDR1 SGDLS and CDR2 YYNGEE. Trimming removed 4 bases at V and 3 bases at J, with 16 bases between.

The chain joins TRBV9 to TRBJ1-1, with D unresolved. CDR1 and CDR2 (germline): SGDLS, YYNGEE. Trimming pared 4 bases from V and 4 bases from J, leaving 17 bases between. This CDR3 has 15 residues. This CDR3 is CASSPKAVIGTEAFF. CDR3 DNA: TGTGCCAGCAGCCCCAAGGCTGTCATTGGCACTGAAGCTTTCTTT.

The chain recombines TRBV4-1 with TRBJ2-1; no clear D. The CDR3 is 15 amino acids. V shed 4 bases and J shed 4 bases, with 14 bases lying between them. CDR1 is MGHRA and CDR2 is YSYEKL in the germline V gene. The CDR3 DNA sequence: TGCGCCAGCAGCCCCGAACGGCTGGCTTACAATGAGCAGTTCTTC. Encoded protein: CASSPERLAYNEQFF.